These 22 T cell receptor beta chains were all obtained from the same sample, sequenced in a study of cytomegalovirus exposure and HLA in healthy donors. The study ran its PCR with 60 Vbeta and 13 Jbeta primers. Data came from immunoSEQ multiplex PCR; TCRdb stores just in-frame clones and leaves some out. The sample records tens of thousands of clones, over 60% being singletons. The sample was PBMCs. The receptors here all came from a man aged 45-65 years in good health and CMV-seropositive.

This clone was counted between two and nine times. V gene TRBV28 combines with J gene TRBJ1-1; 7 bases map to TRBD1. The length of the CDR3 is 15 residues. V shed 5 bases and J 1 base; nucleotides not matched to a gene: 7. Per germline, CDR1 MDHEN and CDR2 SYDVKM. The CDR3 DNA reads TGTGCCAGCAGTCAGTGGGGACAGACGAACACTGAAGCTTTCTTT. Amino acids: CASSQWGQTNTEAFF.

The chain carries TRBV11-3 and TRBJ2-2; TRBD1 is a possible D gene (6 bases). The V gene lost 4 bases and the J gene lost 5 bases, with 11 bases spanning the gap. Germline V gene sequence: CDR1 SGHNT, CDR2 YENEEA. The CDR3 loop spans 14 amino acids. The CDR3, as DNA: TGTGCCAGCAGCTCTCAAACAGGGACCGGGGAGCTGTTTTTT. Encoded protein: CASSSQTGTGELFF. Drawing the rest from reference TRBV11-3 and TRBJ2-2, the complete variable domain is EAGVVQSPRYKIIEKKQPVAFWCNPISGHNTLYWYLQNLGQGPELLIRYENEEAVDDSQLPKDRFSAERLKGVDSTLKIQPAELGDSAVYLCASSSQTGTGELFFGEGSRLTVL.

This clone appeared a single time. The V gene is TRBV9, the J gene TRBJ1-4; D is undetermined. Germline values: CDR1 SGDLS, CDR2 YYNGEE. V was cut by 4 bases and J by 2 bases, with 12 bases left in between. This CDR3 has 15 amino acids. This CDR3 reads CASSTQEATNEKLFF. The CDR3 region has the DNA TGTGCCAGCAGCACCCAGGAGGCCACTAATGAAAAACTGTTTTTT.

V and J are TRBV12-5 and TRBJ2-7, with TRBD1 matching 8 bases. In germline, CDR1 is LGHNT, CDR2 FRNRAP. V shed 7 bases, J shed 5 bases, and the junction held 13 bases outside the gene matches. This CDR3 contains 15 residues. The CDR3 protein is CASALQAGGVDEQYF. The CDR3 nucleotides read TGTGCTAGTGCCCTCCAGGCAGGGGGCGTAGACGAGCAGTACTTC.

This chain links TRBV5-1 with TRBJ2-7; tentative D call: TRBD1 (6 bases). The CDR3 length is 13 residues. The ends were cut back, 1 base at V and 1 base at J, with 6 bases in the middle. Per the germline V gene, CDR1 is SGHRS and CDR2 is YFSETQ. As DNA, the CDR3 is TGCGCCAGCAGCTTGCAGGGGTCCTACGAGCAGTACTTC. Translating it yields CASSLQGSYEQYF.

In nucleotides, the CDR3 is TGTGCCATCAGTGAGGGAGGGGGGGGCAATCAGCCCCAGCATTTT. Translating gives CAISEGGGGNQPQHF. This chain joins TRBV10-3 and TRBJ1-5; perhaps TRBD1 as D (6 bases). With 2 bases removed from V and 2 bases from J, the gap between germline ends came to 10 bases. CDR1 is ENHRY, CDR2 SYGVKD, per germline. The CDR3 totals 15 residues.

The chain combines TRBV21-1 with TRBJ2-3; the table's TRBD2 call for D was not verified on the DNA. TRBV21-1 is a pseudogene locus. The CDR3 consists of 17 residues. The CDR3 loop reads CASSKGRLVTSTDTQYF. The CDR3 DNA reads TGTGCCAGCAGCAAAGGGCGACTCGTGACTAGCACAGATACGCAGTATTTT.

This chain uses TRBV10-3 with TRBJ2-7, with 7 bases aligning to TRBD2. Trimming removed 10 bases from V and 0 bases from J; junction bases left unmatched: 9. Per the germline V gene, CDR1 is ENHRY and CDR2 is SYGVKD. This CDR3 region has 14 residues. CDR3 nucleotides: TGTGCCACCGGGGCCGGGGGGAACTCCTACGAGCAGTACTTC. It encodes CATGAGGNSYEQYF.

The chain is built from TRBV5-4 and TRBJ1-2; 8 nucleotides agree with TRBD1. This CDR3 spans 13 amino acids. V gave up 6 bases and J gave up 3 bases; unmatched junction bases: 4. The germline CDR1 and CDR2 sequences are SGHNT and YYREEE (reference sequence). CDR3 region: CASTRGQDYGYTF. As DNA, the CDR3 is TGTGCCAGCACCAGGGGGCAGGACTATGGCTACACCTTC.

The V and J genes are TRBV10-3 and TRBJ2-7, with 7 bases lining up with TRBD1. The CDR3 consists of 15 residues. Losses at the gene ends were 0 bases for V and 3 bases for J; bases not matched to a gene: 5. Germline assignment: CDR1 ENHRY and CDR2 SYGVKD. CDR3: CAISESLAGGYEQYF. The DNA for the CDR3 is TGTGCCATCAGTGAGTCCCTGGCAGGGGGCTACGAGCAGTACTTC.

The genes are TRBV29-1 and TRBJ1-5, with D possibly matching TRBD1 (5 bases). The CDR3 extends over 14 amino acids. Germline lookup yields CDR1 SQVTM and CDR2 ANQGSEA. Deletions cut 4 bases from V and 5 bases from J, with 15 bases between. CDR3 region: CSVGEQVPDQPQHF. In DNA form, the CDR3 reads TGCAGCGTTGGTGAACAGGTCCCGGATCAGCCCCAGCATTTT.

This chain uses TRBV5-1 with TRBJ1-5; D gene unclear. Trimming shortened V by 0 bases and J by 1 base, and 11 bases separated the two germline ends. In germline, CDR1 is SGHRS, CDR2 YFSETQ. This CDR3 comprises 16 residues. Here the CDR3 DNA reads TGCGCCAGCAGCTTGGGCCCTGTCGGGAGCAATCAGCCCCAGCATTTT. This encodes CASSLGPVGSNQPQHF.

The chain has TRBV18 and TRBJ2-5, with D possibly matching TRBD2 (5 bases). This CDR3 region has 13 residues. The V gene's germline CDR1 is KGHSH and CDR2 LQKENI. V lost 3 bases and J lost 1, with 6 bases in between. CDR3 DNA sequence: TGTGCCAGCTCACCCGGGGTCCAAGAGACCCAGTACTTC. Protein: CASSPGVQETQYF.

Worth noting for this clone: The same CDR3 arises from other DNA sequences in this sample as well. CDR3 region: CASSYSRTGGGYGYTF. CDR3 DNA: TGTGCCAGCAGTTACTCCCGGACAGGGGGAGGCTATGGCTACACCTTC. The genes are TRBV6-5 and TRBJ1-2; 10 bases agree with TRBD1. This CDR3 region has 16 residues. Trimming at V came to 0 bases and at J to 4 bases, leaving 5 bases not matched to a gene. Germline V gene data show CDR1 as MNHEY and CDR2 as SVGAGI.

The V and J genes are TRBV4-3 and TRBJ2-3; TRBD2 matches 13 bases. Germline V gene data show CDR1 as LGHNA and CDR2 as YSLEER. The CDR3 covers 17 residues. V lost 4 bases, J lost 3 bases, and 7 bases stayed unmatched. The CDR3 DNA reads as TGCGCCAGCAGCCTAACATCGGGACTAGCGGGGACAGATACGCAGTATTTT. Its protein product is CASSLTSGLAGTDTQYF.

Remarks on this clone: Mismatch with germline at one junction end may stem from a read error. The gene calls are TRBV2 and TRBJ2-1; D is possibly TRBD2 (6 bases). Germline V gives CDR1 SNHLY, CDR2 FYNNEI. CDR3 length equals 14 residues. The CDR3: CAGRPGLTSNEQFF. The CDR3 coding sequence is TGTGCCGGCAGACCGGGACTTACTTCCAATGAGCAGTTCTTC. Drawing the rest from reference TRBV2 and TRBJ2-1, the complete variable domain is EPEVTQTPSHQVTQMGQEVILRCVPISNHLYFYWYRQILGQKVEFLVSFYNNEISEKSEIFDDQFSVERPDGSNFTLKIRSTKLEDSAMYFCAGRPGLTSNEQFFGPGTRLTVL.

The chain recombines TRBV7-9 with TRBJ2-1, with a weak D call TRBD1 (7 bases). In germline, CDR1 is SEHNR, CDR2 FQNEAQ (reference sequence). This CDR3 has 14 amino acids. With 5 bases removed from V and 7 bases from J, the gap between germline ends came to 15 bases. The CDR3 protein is CASSQGVGTNEQFF. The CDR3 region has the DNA TGTGCCAGCAGCCAGGGGGTAGGGACTAATGAGCAGTTCTTC.

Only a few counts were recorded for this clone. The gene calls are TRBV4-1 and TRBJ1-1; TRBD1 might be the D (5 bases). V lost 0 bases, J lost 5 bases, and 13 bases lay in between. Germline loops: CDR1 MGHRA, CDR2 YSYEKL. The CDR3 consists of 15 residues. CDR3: CASSQDQSRVTEAFF. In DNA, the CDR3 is TGCGCCAGCAGCCAAGATCAGAGCAGGGTAACTGAAGCTTTCTTT.

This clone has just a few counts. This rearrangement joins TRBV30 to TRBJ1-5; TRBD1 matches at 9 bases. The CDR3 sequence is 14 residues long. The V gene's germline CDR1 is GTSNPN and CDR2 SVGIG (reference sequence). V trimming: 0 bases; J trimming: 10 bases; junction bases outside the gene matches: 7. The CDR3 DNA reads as TGTGCCTGGAGTGTTCTGGGACAGGGAGTTCCCCAGCATTTT. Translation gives CAWSVLGQGVPQHF.

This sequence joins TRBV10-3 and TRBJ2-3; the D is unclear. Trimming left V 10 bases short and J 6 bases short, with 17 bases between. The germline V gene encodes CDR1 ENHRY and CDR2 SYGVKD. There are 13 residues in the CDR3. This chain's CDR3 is CATNTPLGDTQYF. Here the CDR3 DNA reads TGTGCCACAAACACTCCCCTCGGGGATACGCAGTATTTT.

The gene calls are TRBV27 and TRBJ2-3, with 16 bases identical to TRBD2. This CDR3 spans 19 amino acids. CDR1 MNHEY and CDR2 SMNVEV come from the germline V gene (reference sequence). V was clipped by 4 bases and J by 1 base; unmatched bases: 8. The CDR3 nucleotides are TGTGCCAGCAGTTATATGGGACTAGCGGGAGGGCCGGGCACAGATACGCAGTATTTT. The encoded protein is CASSYMGLAGGPGTDTQYF.

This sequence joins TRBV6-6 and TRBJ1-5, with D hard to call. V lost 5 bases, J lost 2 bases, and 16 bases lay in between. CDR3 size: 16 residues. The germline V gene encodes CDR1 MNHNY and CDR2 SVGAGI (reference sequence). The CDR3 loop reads CASSPSKRGGNQPQHF. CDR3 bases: TGTGCCAGCAGTCCGTCTAAGCGGGGAGGCAATCAGCCCCAGCATTTT.